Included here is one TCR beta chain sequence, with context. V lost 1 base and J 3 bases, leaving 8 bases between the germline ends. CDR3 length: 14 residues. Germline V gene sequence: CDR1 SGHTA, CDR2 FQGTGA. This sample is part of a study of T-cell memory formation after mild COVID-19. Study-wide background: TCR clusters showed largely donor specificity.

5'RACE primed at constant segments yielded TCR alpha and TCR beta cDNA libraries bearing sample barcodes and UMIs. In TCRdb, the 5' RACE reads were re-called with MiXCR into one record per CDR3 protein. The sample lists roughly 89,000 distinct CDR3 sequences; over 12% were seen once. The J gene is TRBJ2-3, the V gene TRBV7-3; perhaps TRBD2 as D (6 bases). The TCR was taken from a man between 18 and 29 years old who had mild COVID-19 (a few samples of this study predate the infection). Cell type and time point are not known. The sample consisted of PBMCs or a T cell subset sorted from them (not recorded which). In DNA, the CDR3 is TGTGCCAGCAGCTTAATCGCGGGAACAGATACGCAGTATTTT. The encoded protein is CASSLIAGTDTQYF.